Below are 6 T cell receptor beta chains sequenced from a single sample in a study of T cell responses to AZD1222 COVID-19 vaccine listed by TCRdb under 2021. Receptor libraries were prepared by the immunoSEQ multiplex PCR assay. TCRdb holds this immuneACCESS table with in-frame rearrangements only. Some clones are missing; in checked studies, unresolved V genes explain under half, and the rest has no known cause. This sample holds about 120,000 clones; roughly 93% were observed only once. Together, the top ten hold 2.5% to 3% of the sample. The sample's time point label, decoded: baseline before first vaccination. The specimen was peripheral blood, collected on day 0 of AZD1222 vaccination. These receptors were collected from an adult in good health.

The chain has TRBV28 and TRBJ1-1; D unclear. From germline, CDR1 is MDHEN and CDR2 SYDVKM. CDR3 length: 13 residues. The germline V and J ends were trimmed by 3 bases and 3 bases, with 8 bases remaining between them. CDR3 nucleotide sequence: TGTGCCAGCAGTTTTGGTGGGTACACTGAAGCTTTCTTT. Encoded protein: CASSFGGYTEAFF.

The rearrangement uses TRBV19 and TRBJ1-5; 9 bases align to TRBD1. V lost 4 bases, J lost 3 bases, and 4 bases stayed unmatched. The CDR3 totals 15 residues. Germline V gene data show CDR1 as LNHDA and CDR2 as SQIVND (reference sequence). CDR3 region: CASSRGTGFNQPQHF. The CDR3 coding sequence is TGTGCCAGTAGTAGGGGGACAGGGTTCAATCAGCCCCAGCATTTT. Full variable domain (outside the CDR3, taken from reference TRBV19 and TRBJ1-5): DGGITQSPKYLFRKEGQNVTLSCEQNLNHDAMYWYRQDPGQGLRLIYYSQIVNDFQKGDIAEGYSVSREKKESFPLTVTSAQKNPTAFYLCASSRGTGFNQPQHFGDGTRLSIL.

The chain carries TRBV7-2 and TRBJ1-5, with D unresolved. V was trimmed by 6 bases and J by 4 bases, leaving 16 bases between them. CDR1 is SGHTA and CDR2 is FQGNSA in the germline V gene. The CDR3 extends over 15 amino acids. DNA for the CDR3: TGTGCCAGCAGGAGGACTCCAATACCGAATCAGCCCCAGCATTTT. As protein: CASRRTPIPNQPQHF. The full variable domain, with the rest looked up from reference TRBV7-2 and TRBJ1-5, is GAGVSQSPSNKVTEKGKDVELRCDPISGHTALYWYRQSLGQGLEFLIYFQGNSAPDKSGLPSDRFSAERTGGSVSTLTIQRTQQEDSAVYLCASRRTPIPNQPQHFGDGTRLSIL.

CDR3 amino acids: CASKATSGRAHEQFF. In DNA, the CDR3 is TGTGCCAGCAAGGCGACTAGCGGGAGGGCCCATGAGCAGTTCTTC. The rearrangement links TRBV6-5 to TRBJ2-1; TRBD2 matches 14 bases. The V gene's germline CDR1 is MNHEY and CDR2 SVGAGI. The CDR3 runs 15 residues. V lost 7 bases, J lost 8 bases, and 7 bases stayed unmatched.

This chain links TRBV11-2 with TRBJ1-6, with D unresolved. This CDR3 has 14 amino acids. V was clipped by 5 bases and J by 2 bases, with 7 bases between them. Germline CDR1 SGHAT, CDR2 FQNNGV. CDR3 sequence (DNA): TGTGCCAGCAGCCCCCCCACCTATAATTCACCCCTCCACTTT. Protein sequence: CASSPPTYNSPLHF.

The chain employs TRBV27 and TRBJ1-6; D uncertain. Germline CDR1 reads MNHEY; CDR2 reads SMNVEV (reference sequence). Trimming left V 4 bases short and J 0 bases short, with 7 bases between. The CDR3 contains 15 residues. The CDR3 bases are TGTGCCAGCAGTTATGGGAGCTCCTATAATTCACCCCTCCACTTT. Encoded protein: CASSYGSSYNSPLHF.